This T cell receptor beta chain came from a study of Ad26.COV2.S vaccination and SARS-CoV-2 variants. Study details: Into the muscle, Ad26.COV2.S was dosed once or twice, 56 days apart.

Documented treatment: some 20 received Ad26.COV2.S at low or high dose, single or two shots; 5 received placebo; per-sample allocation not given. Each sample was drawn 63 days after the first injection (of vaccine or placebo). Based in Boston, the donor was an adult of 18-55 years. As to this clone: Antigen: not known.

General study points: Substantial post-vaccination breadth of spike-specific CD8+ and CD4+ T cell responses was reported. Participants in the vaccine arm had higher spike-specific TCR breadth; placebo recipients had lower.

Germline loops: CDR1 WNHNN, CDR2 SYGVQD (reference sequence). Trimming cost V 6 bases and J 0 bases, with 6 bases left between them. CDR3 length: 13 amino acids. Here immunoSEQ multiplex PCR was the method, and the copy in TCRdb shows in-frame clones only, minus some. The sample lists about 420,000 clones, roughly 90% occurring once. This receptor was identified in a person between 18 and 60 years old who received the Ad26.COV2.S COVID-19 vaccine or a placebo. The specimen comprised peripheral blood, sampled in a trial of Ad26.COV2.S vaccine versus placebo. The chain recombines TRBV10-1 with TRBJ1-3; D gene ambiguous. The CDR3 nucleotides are TGCGCCAGCAGCCAGAGCTCTGGAAACACCATATATTTT. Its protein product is CASSQSSGNTIYF.